The 16 T cell receptor beta chains in this list originate from one sample, sequenced in a study of T cells after yellow fever vaccination. TCRdb redid the calling of the 5' RACE reads with MiXCR, one entry per CDR3 protein. The repertoire holds 250,000 or so distinct CDR3 sequences, with roughly 3.5% as singletons. Sequencing used PBMCs, obtained 15 days after the yellow fever booster vaccination. Receptors originate from a man in his late teens or twenties who received the YFV17D yellow fever vaccine.

This clonotype came up many times. The rearrangement joins TRBV29-1 to TRBJ1-2; D gene ambiguous. Trimming removed 6 bases from V and 8 bases from J, with 7 bases in between. This CDR3 is built from 9 residues. CDR1 is SQVTM, CDR2 ANQGSEA, per germline. The CDR3 reads CSVDAGYTF. CDR3 bases: TGCAGCGTGGATGCGGGCTACACCTTC.

This clonotype was detected a few times. This chain uses TRBV6-2 or TRBV6-3 with TRBJ2-4; 9 bases are shared with TRBD1. The V gene's germline CDR1 is MNHEY and CDR2 SVGEGT. Trimming took 6 bases from V and 8 from J; bases not matched to a gene: 14. The CDR3 consists of 16 residues. The DNA of the CDR3 is TGTGCCAGCAGACTACTCCCCGGGACAGGGATGGACATTCAGTACTTC. Translated, it gives CASRLLPGTGMDIQYF.

Ten or more counts support this clonotype. This CDR3 reads CASSVTSSQETQYF. The CDR3 bases are TGTGCCAGCAGCGTTACTAGCAGTCAAGAGACCCAGTACTTC. The chain is built from TRBV7-2 and TRBJ2-5, with TRBD2 as a possible D gene (6 bases). The CDR3 covers 14 residues. Looked up from germline, CDR1 is SGHTA and CDR2 is FQGNSA. V was shortened by 5 bases and J by 2 bases, with 12 bases between the two germline ends.

In its sample, this clonotype was seen many times. V gene TRBV7-9 combines with J gene TRBJ1-1, with 9 bases identical to TRBD1. Germline V CDR1 and CDR2: SEHNR, FQNEAQ (reference sequence). Trimming removed 4 bases from V and 7 bases from J; junction bases left unmatched: 10. The CDR3 loop spans 15 amino acids. For the CDR3, the DNA is TGTGCCAGCAGCTATAGAGAACAGGGGGCAGGTGAAGCTTTCTTT. Protein sequence: CASSYREQGAGEAFF.

The sample holds a few counts of this clonotype. The J gene is TRBJ1-1, the V gene TRBV20-1; 9 nucleotides match TRBD1. J gave up 10 bases and V 6 bases, and 9 bases lay outside the gene matches. Germline CDR1 is DFQATT and CDR2 is SNEGSKA (reference sequence). This CDR3 is built from 12 residues. DNA of the CDR3: TGCAGTGCAGCCACAGGGGGCGCGGGAGCTTTCTTT. Protein: CSAATGGAGAFF.

This clonotype was seen at least ten times. This chain links TRBV6-5 with TRBJ2-2, with D perhaps TRBD1 (6 bases). Germline CDR1 reads MNHEY; CDR2 reads SVGAGI. The CDR3 is 15 residues long. V was cut by 6 bases and J by 6 bases, with 17 bases left in between. The CDR3 loop reads CASSKQGRVSGELFF. The DNA of the CDR3 is TGTGCCAGCAGCAAACAGGGACGGGTCTCCGGGGAGCTGTTTTTT.

This clonotype was seen many times. The genes are TRBV12-3 or TRBV12-4 and TRBJ1-1; 7 bases fit TRBD1. The CDR3 has 14 residues. Germline trimming cut 8 bases from V and 4 bases from J; bases unmatched to any gene: 10. CDR3 region: CASRGGRGVTEAFF. In nucleotides, the CDR3 is TGTGCCAGCCGAGGGGGCAGGGGAGTCACTGAAGCTTTCTTT.

The sample holds many counts of this clonotype. The chain joins TRBV7-8 to TRBJ2-1, with a weak D call TRBD2 (5 bases). The V gene's germline CDR1 is SGHVS and CDR2 FQNEAQ. Between the trimmed V and J ends, which lost 2 bases and 0 bases, there was a span of 8 bases. The CDR3 spans 15 residues. CDR3 sequence (DNA): TGTGCCAGCAGCTTAAGCCGGGGCTCCTACAATGAGCAGTTCTTC. Protein sequence: CASSLSRGSYNEQFF.

J is TRBJ1-3 and V is TRBV7-9; 9 nucleotides align to TRBD1. Germline CDR1 reads SEHNR; CDR2 reads FQNEAQ (reference sequence). The CDR3 spans 20 residues. The V segment lost 7 bases and the J segment 3 bases; nucleotides outside the gene matches: 22. CDR3 DNA sequence: TGTGCCAGCACCGTCGTGGGGACAGGGTACACCCCGGCGGGTGGAAACACCATATATTTT. As protein: CASTVVGTGYTPAGGNTIYF.

The sample holds many counts of this clonotype. The J gene is TRBJ2-1, the V gene TRBV18, with 7 positions matching TRBD1. Germline CDR1 is KGHSH and CDR2 is LQKENI. The CDR3 totals 14 residues. The J segment lost 5 bases and the V segment lost 2 bases, leaving 3 bases of the junction unmatched. The CDR3 reads CASSPGQAHNEQFF. In DNA, the CDR3 is TGTGCCAGCTCACCAGGACAGGCCCACAATGAGCAGTTCTTC.

At least ten counts were recorded for this clonotype. For the CDR3, the DNA is TGTGCCATCAGTGAGTCACCGTGGGTAGCGGGGCACTACGAGCAGTACGTC. This encodes CAISESPWVAGHYEQYV. The chain combines TRBV10-3 with TRBJ2-7, with 8 bases that match TRBD2. The CDR3 sequence is 17 residues long. Germline V lookup: CDR1 ENHRY, CDR2 SYGVKD. V dropped 0 bases and J dropped 3; count of bases not matched to a gene: 10.

This clonotype occurred many times. J is TRBJ2-1 and V is TRBV7-8; TRBD1 is a possible D gene (5 bases). Trimming left V 4 bases short and J 8 bases short, with 12 bases between. Germline V gene lookup returns CDR1 SGHVS and CDR2 FQNEAQ. The CDR3 spans 13 residues. In DNA form, the CDR3 reads TGTGCCAGCAGCTCCAGGGTTGTGCATGAGCAGTTCTTC. Its translation: CASSSRVVHEQFF.

This clonotype turned up a few times. The rearrangement links TRBV19 to TRBJ1-6, with D possibly matching TRBD1 (6 bases). CDR3 length: 15 amino acids. Looked up from germline, CDR1 is LNHDA and CDR2 is SQIVND (reference sequence). Trimming took off 7 bases at V and 0 bases at J, with 10 bases between the two ends. The CDR3 DNA reads as TGTGCCAGTAAAAGGACAGACTCCTATAATTCACCCCTCCACTTT. Amino acid sequence: CASKRTDSYNSPLHF.

This clonotype was seen at least ten times. CDR3 DNA sequence: TGTGCCAGCAGCCAATCCGGGACGGATTACAATGAGCAGTTCTTC. This encodes CASSQSGTDYNEQFF. The chain couples TRBV4-2 to TRBJ2-1, with D perhaps assigned TRBD1 or TRBD2 (5 bases each). Germline V gives CDR1 LGHNA, CDR2 YNFKEQ. Trimming removed 2 bases at V and 4 bases at J, with 12 bases between. This CDR3 has 15 amino acids.

This clonotype showed up many times. The V call is TRBV20-1, the J call TRBJ1-6, with 7 bases fitting TRBD1. Germline V CDR1 and CDR2: DFQATT, SNEGSKA (reference sequence). V lost 0 bases to trimming and J lost 7 bases; unmatched junction nucleotides: 3. This CDR3 spans 14 amino acids. The CDR3 region is CSARDPGGNSPLHF. CDR3 nucleotides: TGCAGTGCTAGAGATCCAGGGGGAAATTCACCCCTCCACTTT.

This rearrangement joins TRBV6-5 to TRBJ2-5; TRBD2 matches at 7 bases. This CDR3 has 14 residues. Germline CDR1 MNHEY, CDR2 SVGAGI. V was clipped by 3 bases and J by 7 bases; unmatched bases: 8. The CDR3 nucleotides read TGTGCCAGCAGTTATCTGGGGCGCGGGGGGACCCAGTACTTC. As protein: CASSYLGRGGTQYF.